This T cell receptor beta chain was sequenced for a study of T cells in Graves' hyperthyroidism and ophthalmopathy. This CDR3 spans 14 amino acids. Notes on this clonotype: At one end, the junction sequence differs from germline, possibly due to a read error.

RNA transcripts served as the template for amplifying TCR beta CDR3 regions. A first-round RT-PCR of the TCR CDR3 used the HTBI primer set. Via MiXCR, TCRdb re-called the multiplex PCR reads, giving one row per CDR3 protein. The data hold approximately 690,000 distinct CDR3 sequences, with under 25% observed a single time. For ophthalmopathy patients, the Clinical Activity Score was at least 3 and the NOSPECS grade at least 4; duration was under 3 months. Exclusions: uncontrolled infection, other autoimmune disease, pregnancy, lactation. The chain employs TRBV12-3 or TRBV12-4 and TRBJ2-3; weak D call: TRBD2 (5 bases). The sequence was collected from a young man with Graves' ophthalmopathy. Sample: blood. The CDR3 spells CASTPDSSTDTRYF. The CDR3 DNA sequence: TGTGCCAGCACCCCGGATTCTAGCACAGATACGCGGTATTTT.